This T cell receptor (beta chain) was sequenced in a study of blood T cell repertoires in COVID-19. The cohort comprised adults aged 18 to 89 years residing in under 25 US areas. The study recruited exposed participants who had met a COVID-19 case within 2 weeks before entry. In the study's own analysis: The authors estimated nucleated cell counts from reference gene primer amplification. Assay: immunoSEQ multiplex PCR; the TCRdb copy retains only in-frame clones and omits some. The V and J calls and clone size were taken over from that table, and D and trimming were inferred from the DNA. The sample has about 220,000 clones, 83% seen once; the top ten hold 4.8%. The sample taken for sequencing was PBMCs or T cells enriched from blood (not recorded which). This sequence originates from a woman between 45 and 65 years old who had been exposed to COVID-19.

The CDR3 coding sequence is TGTGCCAGCAGCTTGGGGGGCAGCAGGGAAAAACTGTTTTTT. Its translation: CASSLGGSREKLFF. The chain uses TRBV5-4 and TRBJ1-4; a possible D gene is TRBD1 (5 bases). Germline V lookup: CDR1 SGHNT, CDR2 YYREEE (reference sequence). The CDR3 sequence is 14 residues long. V gave up 0 bases and J gave up 8 bases, with 11 bases separating them.